One and the same sample provided the 25 T cell receptor beta chains below, sequenced in a study of control samples from healthy donors and cancer patients. TCRdb's copy holds only in-frame clones and misses some; the assay was immunoSEQ multiplex PCR. The data show approximately 2,300 clones, approximately 96% seen once. The material sequenced was PBMCs. The origin of the receptors is a man between 65 and 85 years old with colorectal cancer.

This sequence joins TRBV5-1 and TRBJ2-6; tentatively, D is TRBD1 or TRBD2 (6 bases each). The CDR3 consists of 17 residues. V lost 4 bases and J lost 4, with 18 bases in between. CDR1 is SGHRS and CDR2 is YFSETQ in the germline V gene. The CDR3 DNA reads TGCGCCAGCAGCCCCCAAGGGGGGTTGCGGGGGGCCAACGTCCTGACTTTC. As protein: CASSPQGGLRGANVLTF.

V and J are TRBV6-6 and TRBJ2-7; D may be TRBD2 (6 bases). The ends were cut back, 2 bases at V and 4 bases at J, with 15 bases in the middle. This CDR3 has 15 residues. From germline, CDR1 is MNHNY and CDR2 SVGAGI (reference sequence). This CDR3 is CASSYSLARLYEQYF. CDR3 sequence (DNA): TGTGCCAGCAGTTACAGCCTAGCGCGGTTGTACGAGCAGTACTTC.

The gene calls are TRBV6-1 and TRBJ2-3; 12 bases fit TRBD2. The CDR3 has 16 amino acids. CDR1 is MNHNS, CDR2 SASEGT, per germline. V lost 1 base and J lost 7; bases outside the gene matches: 6. The DNA for the CDR3 is TGTGCCAGCAGTGAAGGGCTAGCGGGGGGGCAATATACGCAGTATTTT. It codes for CASSEGLAGGQYTQYF.

V is TRBV13 and J is TRBJ2-5; the D gene is possibly TRBD1 (5 bases). The CDR3 has 11 residues. Trimming stripped 5 bases from V and 9 bases from J, with 10 bases between. Germline V gene data show CDR1 as PRHDT and CDR2 as FYEKMQ (reference sequence). The CDR3 DNA reads TGTGCCAGCAGCCAAGCAGGGCCCCAGTACTTC. Encoded protein: CASSQAGPQYF.

This rearrangement joins TRBV5-1 to TRBJ1-5; TRBD1 matches 11 bases. Germline CDR1 SGHRS, CDR2 YFSETQ. V was clipped by 4 bases and J by 1 base; unmatched bases: 4. The CDR3 is 16 amino acids. CDR3 protein: CASSAGTGGSNQPQHF. The CDR3 DNA reads as TGCGCCAGCAGCGCAGGGACAGGGGGAAGCAATCAGCCCCAGCATTTT.

The chain joins TRBV24-1 to TRBJ2-7; 10 nucleotides align to TRBD1. Trimming at V came to 8 bases and at J to 7 bases, leaving 7 bases not matched to a gene. CDR3 length: 13 residues. Per germline, CDR1 KGHDR and CDR2 SFDVKD. CDR3 bases: TGTGCCACCACCCCGGGACAGGGGTTTGAGCAGTACTTC. Translated, it gives CATTPGQGFEQYF.

This clone was counted a single time. The genes are TRBV14 and TRBJ2-3; unclear D gene. The CDR3 is 12 amino acids. Trimming took off 4 bases at V and 6 bases at J, with 8 bases between the two ends. Germline V gene data show CDR1 as SGHDN and CDR2 as FVKESK. CDR3 protein: CASSRSGDTQYF. The CDR3 nucleotides read TGTGCCAGCAGCCGGAGTGGGGATACGCAGTATTTT.

The genes are TRBV5-1 and TRBJ1-2; 7 positions agree with TRBD1. V lost 4 bases to trimming and J lost 7 bases; unmatched junction nucleotides: 10. This CDR3 comprises 14 residues. Germline CDR1 and CDR2: SGHRS and YFSETQ. The CDR3 is CASSPTRGEGGYTF. DNA for the CDR3: TGCGCCAGCAGCCCGACCAGGGGGGAGGGTGGCTACACCTTC.

Here the CDR3 reads CASSQLLAGLGETQYF. The CDR3 DNA sequence: TGTGCCAGCAGCCAACTCCTAGCGGGGTTGGGAGAGACCCAGTACTTC. This chain connects TRBV3-1 (or the pseudogene TRBV3-2) to TRBJ2-5, with 9 nucleotides matching TRBD2. CDR1 and CDR2 (germline): LGHDT, YNNKEL (reference sequence). This CDR3 has 16 amino acids. The V and J ends lost 2 bases and 4 bases, in that order; junction bases with no gene match: 8.

This chain uses TRBV30 with TRBJ1-4; tentatively, D is TRBD1 (6 bases). Germline assignment: CDR1 GTSNPN and CDR2 SVGIG (reference sequence). This CDR3 spans 17 amino acids. V dropped 2 bases and J dropped 8 bases, with 24 bases sitting between them. This CDR3 reads CAWSSLEGGRDIEKLFF. As DNA, the CDR3 is TGTGCCTGGAGTTCTCTGGAGGGGGGCAGGGATATCGAAAAACTGTTTTTT.

V and J are TRBV24-1 and TRBJ1-5; a possible D gene is TRBD1 (6 bases). This CDR3 spans 14 amino acids. V lost 5 bases and J lost 3, with 10 bases in between. CDR1 and CDR2 from the germline V gene are KGHDR and SFDVKD. CDR3 residues: CATSGGGYNQPQHF. In nucleotides, the CDR3 is TGTGCCACCAGTGGAGGGGGATACAATCAGCCCCAGCATTTT.

The chain's CDR3 is CASSGTRSGNTIYF. The CDR3 bases are TGTGCCAGCAGTGGGACTCGGAGCGGAAACACCATATATTTT. This rearrangement joins TRBV11-3 to TRBJ1-3; the D gene is possibly TRBD1 (5 bases). The CDR3 extends over 14 amino acids. Germline CDR1 reads SGHNT; CDR2 reads YENEEA. Trimming cost V 6 bases and J 4 bases, with 13 bases left between them.

The chain carries TRBV28 and TRBJ1-6; 7 bases line up with TRBD1. CDR1 is MDHEN, CDR2 SYDVKM, per germline. Trimming removed 6 bases from V and 2 bases from J; junction bases left unmatched: 7. The CDR3 is 16 amino acids. CDR3 region: CASSTVGQTYNSPLHF. CDR3 bases: TGTGCCAGCAGCACCGTGGGACAGACCTATAATTCACCCCTCCACTTT.

This clone was recorded once. This chain uses TRBV10-3 with TRBJ2-3; 12 bases are a match to TRBD2. This CDR3 has 16 amino acids. V gave up 7 bases and J gave up 5 bases; unmatched junction bases: 10. The germline CDR1 and CDR2 sequences are ENHRY and SYGVKD. For the CDR3, the DNA is TGTGCCATCACCCCATCGACTAGCGGGAGAGGAGATACGCAGTATTTT. Protein sequence: CAITPSTSGRGDTQYF.

This rearrangement joins TRBV11-2 to TRBJ2-6; TRBD1 is a possible D gene (5 bases). This CDR3 has 16 amino acids. Germline lookup yields CDR1 SGHAT and CDR2 FQNNGV. V was pared by 1 base and J by 6 bases, with 13 bases between. As DNA, the CDR3 is TGTGCCAGCAGCTTAGTACTCCAGGGTACGGCCAACGTCCTGACTTTC. Residues: CASSLVLQGTANVLTF.

The rearrangement uses TRBV2 and TRBJ1-4; D remains ambiguous. The germline V gene has CDR1 SNHLY and CDR2 FYNNEI. This CDR3 region has 14 residues. V was cut by 8 bases and J by 0 bases, with 10 bases left in between. The chain's CDR3 is CASWNRATNEKLFF. DNA of the CDR3: TGTGCCAGCTGGAACCGTGCAACTAATGAAAAACTGTTTTTT.

The chain recombines TRBV9 with TRBJ2-2; 7 bases are a match to TRBD1. The CDR3 has 16 residues. Unmatched junction bases numbered 9, after V lost 1 base and J lost 6 bases. In germline, CDR1 is SGDLS, CDR2 YYNGEE. This chain's CDR3 is CASSVRQGSVSGELFF. DNA of the CDR3: TGTGCCAGCAGCGTACGACAGGGAAGTGTATCCGGGGAGCTGTTTTTT.

This sequence joins TRBV7-9 and TRBJ2-1, with D tentatively TRBD1 (5 bases). The V end was cut by 3 bases, the J end by 9 bases, with 9 bases between. CDR1 and CDR2 from the germline V gene are SEHNR and FQNEAQ (reference sequence). CDR3 length: 12 residues. CDR3: CASSFGAGEQFF. The CDR3 coding sequence is TGTGCCAGCAGCTTTGGGGCCGGTGAGCAGTTCTTC.

The V call is TRBV2, the J call TRBJ2-1, with D unresolved. V gave up 7 bases and J gave up 6 bases, with 13 bases separating them. Germline V gene sequence: CDR1 SNHLY, CDR2 FYNNEI. The CDR3 is 13 amino acids. CDR3 DNA: TGTGCCAGCAAATACGAAGCCCTCAATGAGCAGTTCTTC. As protein: CASKYEALNEQFF.

J is TRBJ2-2 and V is TRBV9, with 7 bases aligning to TRBD1. The germline V gene encodes CDR1 SGDLS and CDR2 YYNGEE. The CDR3 sequence is 15 residues long. The J segment lost 4 bases and the V segment lost 4 bases, leaving 7 bases of the junction unmatched. The CDR3 sequence is CASSQEGQATGELFF. The CDR3 region has the DNA TGTGCCAGCAGCCAGGAAGGACAGGCCACCGGGGAGCTGTTTTTT. The full variable domain, completed using reference TRBV9 and TRBJ2-2, is DSGVTQTPKHLITATGQRVTLRCSPRSGDLSVYWYQQSLDQGLQFLIQYYNGEERAKGNILERFSAQQFPDLHSELNLSSLELGDSALYFCASSQEGQATGELFFGEGSRLTVL.

J is TRBJ1-2 and V is TRBV28; a possible D gene is TRBD1 (6 bases). The CDR3 contains 12 residues. CDR1 is MDHEN and CDR2 is SYDVKM in the germline V gene. V was trimmed by 5 bases and J by 13 bases, leaving 17 bases between them. The CDR3 DNA is TGTGCCAGCAGTCCCCCCCGGGGGCCCCTCACCTTC. Translation: CASSPPRGPLTF.

The chain joins TRBV10-1 to TRBJ2-2, with D possibly being TRBD1 (6 bases). Germline V gene lookup returns CDR1 WNHNN and CDR2 SYGVQD (reference sequence). This CDR3 region has 14 residues. The V and J ends lost 2 bases and 4 bases respectively, with 8 bases between them. This CDR3 reads CASSEGQSTGELFF. Written as DNA, the CDR3 is TGCGCCAGCAGTGAGGGACAGTCCACCGGGGAGCTGTTTTTT.

The rearrangement links TRBV6-5 to TRBJ2-5, with a possible D match to TRBD1 (7 bases). This CDR3 has 14 residues. The germline gives CDR1 MNHEY, CDR2 SVGAGI. Trimming cost V 1 base and J 5 bases, with 11 bases left between them. The CDR3 DNA sequence: TGTGCCAGCAGTTACTTGGGGGGACAGGAGACCCAGTACTTC. Amino acid sequence: CASSYLGGQETQYF.

This chain connects TRBV7-3 to TRBJ1-1; D is undetermined. The CDR3 is 15 amino acids. Trimming stripped 2 bases from V and 5 bases from J, with 15 bases between. In germline, CDR1 is SGHTA, CDR2 FQGTGA. The CDR3: CASSLGVFLGTEAFF. CDR3 DNA: TGTGCCAGCAGCTTAGGAGTTTTCTTGGGGACTGAAGCTTTCTTT.

J is TRBJ2-1 and V is TRBV6-6, with D unclear. Trimming shortened V by 2 bases and J by 8 bases, and 13 bases separated the two germline ends. Germline V CDR1 and CDR2: MNHNY, SVGAGI (reference sequence). The length of the CDR3 is 14 residues. In nucleotides, the CDR3 is TGTGCCAGCAGTTACAGTTTCCCACCCGATGAGCAGTTCTTC. It codes for CASSYSFPPDEQFF.